The 12 T cell receptor beta chains presented below share a single source sample, sequenced in a study of T cells after yellow fever vaccination. TCRdb re-called the 5' RACE reads through MiXCR, storing one row per CDR3 protein. The sample carries under 200,000 distinct CDR3 sequences, around 7.2% recorded once. The material sequenced was CD4+ T cells sorted from PBMCs, taken 5 days after the first yellow fever vaccination. The receptors derive from a man aged 18 to 30 who received the YFV17D yellow fever vaccine.

This clonotype has at least ten counts. This chain joins TRBV5-1 and TRBJ2-5; D is undetermined. The CDR3 totals 13 residues. V lost 4 bases, J lost 4 bases, and 11 bases lay in between. Looked up from germline, CDR1 is SGHRS and CDR2 is YFSETQ. The CDR3 spells CASSITRRETQYF. DNA of the CDR3: TGCGCCAGCAGCATAACCAGGCGAGAGACCCAGTACTTC.

This clonotype was detected ten times or more. The J gene is TRBJ2-2, the V gene TRBV5-1, with D tentatively TRBD1 (6 bases). The V end was cut by 1 base, the J end by 1 base, with 20 bases between. The germline V gene has CDR1 SGHRS and CDR2 YFSETQ. The length of the CDR3 is 19 residues. CDR3 DNA sequence: TGCGCCAGCAGCTTGCGGCCATTAGGGGGTCTCGAGAACACCGGGGAGCTGTTTTTT. This sequence encodes CASSLRPLGGLENTGELFF.

In its sample, this clonotype was seen many times. The chain combines TRBV7-9 with TRBJ1-2; weak D call: TRBD1 (5 bases). The CDR3 is made up of 14 amino acids. Germline assignment: CDR1 SEHNR and CDR2 FQNEAQ (reference sequence). Trimming left V 5 bases short and J 2 bases short, with 12 bases between. The CDR3 here is CASSPQGTNYGYTF. CDR3 nucleotide sequence: TGTGCCAGCAGCCCTCAAGGGACGAACTATGGCTACACCTTC.

In its sample, this clonotype was seen many times. This chain uses TRBV10-3 with TRBJ1-6; D not resolved. Per germline, CDR1 ENHRY and CDR2 SYGVKD. Trimming cost V 3 bases and J 5 bases, with 8 bases left between them. This CDR3 spans 14 amino acids. This CDR3 is CAISEQLNNSPLHF. The CDR3 DNA follows: TGTGCCATCAGTGAACAGCTCAATAATTCACCCCTCCACTTT.

This clonotype was observed at least ten times. V is TRBV12-3 or TRBV12-4 and J is TRBJ2-2; no reliable D call. The CDR3 is made up of 12 amino acids. The V end was cut by 5 bases, the J end by 4 bases, with 5 bases between. DNA for the CDR3: TGTGCCAGCAGTCCACTCACCGGGGAGCTGTTTTTT. Its protein product is CASSPLTGELFF.

The table lists this clonotype with a few counts. The chain couples TRBV6-2 or TRBV6-3 to TRBJ2-3, with D possibly matching TRBD2 (5 bases). V lost 10 bases to trimming and J lost 4 bases, with 15 bases between them. Germline CDR1 reads MNHEY; CDR2 reads SVGEGT. The length of the CDR3 is 13 residues. The CDR3 nucleotides read TGTGCCACGCATCGGGGTAACGCAGATACGCAGTATTTT. As protein: CATHRGNADTQYF.

The rearrangement joins TRBV28 to TRBJ1-4, with 11 bases that match TRBD1. Germline-derived CDR1 and CDR2 are MDHEN and SYDVKM. V was clipped by 5 bases and J by 7 bases; unmatched bases: 6. The CDR3 loop spans 15 amino acids. CDR3 DNA sequence: TGTGCCAGCAGTCCGCCGGGACAGGGGGGTGAAAAACTGTTTTTT. It codes for CASSPPGQGGEKLFF.

V usage is TRBV20-1 and J usage is TRBJ2-2; TRBD1 is a possible D gene (5 bases). The germline CDR1 and CDR2 sequences are DFQATT and SNEGSKA (reference sequence). The CDR3 loop spans 13 amino acids. The V gene lost 4 bases and the J gene lost 4 bases, with 10 bases spanning the gap. CDR3 amino acids: CSAMQGTTGELFF. The CDR3 DNA sequence: TGCAGTGCTATGCAGGGTACCACCGGGGAGCTGTTTTTT.

V usage is TRBV20-1 and J usage is TRBJ2-4; TRBD2 matches 9 bases. Trimming cost V 6 bases and J 6 bases; bases outside gene matches: 9. Germline lookup yields CDR1 DFQATT and CDR2 SNEGSKA (reference sequence). CDR3 length: 14 residues. The CDR3 spells CSAPSAGGRNIQYF. CDR3 sequence (DNA): TGCAGTGCCCCCTCGGCGGGGGGGCGAAACATTCAGTACTTC.

At least ten counts were recorded for this clonotype. V is TRBV29-1 and J is TRBJ2-5; TRBD2 agrees at 8 bases. After removal of 6 bases from V and 5 bases from J, the junction contained 11 bases not matched to a gene. The CDR3 length is 14 residues. The germline V gene encodes CDR1 SQVTM and CDR2 ANQGSEA. CDR3 DNA: TGCAGCGTCGCCCGGGGGGGGTCATGGGAGACCCAGTACTTC. Amino acids: CSVARGGSWETQYF.

This clonotype came up a few times. This chain uses TRBV29-1 with TRBJ1-5; D is undetermined. With 3 bases removed from V and 5 bases from J, the gap between germline ends came to 11 bases. The CDR3 loop spans 13 amino acids. Germline V gene data show CDR1 as SQVTM and CDR2 as ANQGSEA. The CDR3, as DNA: TGCAGCGTTGAGGTTCAGCAGGATCAGCCCCAGCATTTT. Protein: CSVEVQQDQPQHF. Using reference TRBV29-1 and TRBJ1-5 for the parts outside the CDR3, the full variable domain is SAVISQKPSRDICQRGTSLTIQCQVDSQVTMMFWYRQQPGQSLTLIATANQGSEATYESGFVIDKFPISRPNLTFSTLTVSNMSPEDSSIYLCSVEVQQDQPQHFGDGTRLSIL.

This clonotype has only one observation. The chain combines TRBV10-3 with TRBJ2-7; a possible D gene is TRBD1 (6 bases). CDR1 and CDR2 from the germline V gene are ENHRY and SYGVKD. The CDR3 extends over 15 amino acids. Deletions cut 0 bases from V and 2 bases from J, with 11 bases between. CDR3 nucleotides: TGTGCCATCAGTGAGTCCCCAGGGGTCCCCTACGAGCAGTACTTC. This encodes CAISESPGVPYEQYF.